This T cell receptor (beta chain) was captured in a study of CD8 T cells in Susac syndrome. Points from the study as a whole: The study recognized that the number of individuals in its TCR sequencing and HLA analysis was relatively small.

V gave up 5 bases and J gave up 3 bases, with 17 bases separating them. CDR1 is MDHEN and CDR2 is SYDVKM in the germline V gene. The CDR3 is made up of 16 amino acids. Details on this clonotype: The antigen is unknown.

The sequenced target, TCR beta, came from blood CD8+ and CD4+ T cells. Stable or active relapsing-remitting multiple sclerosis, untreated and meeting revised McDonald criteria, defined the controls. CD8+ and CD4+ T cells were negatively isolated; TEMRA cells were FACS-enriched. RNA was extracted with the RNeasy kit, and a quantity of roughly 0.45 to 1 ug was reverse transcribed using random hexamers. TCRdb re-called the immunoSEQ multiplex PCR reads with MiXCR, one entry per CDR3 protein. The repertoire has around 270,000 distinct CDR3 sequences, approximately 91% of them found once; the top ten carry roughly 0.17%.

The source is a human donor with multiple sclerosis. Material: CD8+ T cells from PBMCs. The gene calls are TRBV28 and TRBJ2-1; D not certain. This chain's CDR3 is CASSPDRSTIYNEQFF. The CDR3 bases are TGTGCCAGCAGTCCGGACCGTTCGACCATCTACAATGAGCAGTTCTTC.